This T cell receptor (beta chain) was documented in a study of blood T cell repertoires in COVID-19. Patients at the Seattle site were enrolled during active infection and followed longitudinally. Profiling relied on immunoSEQ multiplex PCR, and the TCRdb table lists in-frame clones only, not all of them. The sample has almost 200,000 clones, around 79% seen once. The CDR3 totals 20 residues. The V end lost 4 bases, the J end lost 6 bases, and 31 bases lay between the germline ends. Germline CDR1 and CDR2: KGHDR and SFDVKD. This clonotype was sampled from a woman aged 40-49 years with COVID-19, enrolled during active disease. The V call is TRBV24-1, the J call TRBJ2-3, with D possibly TRBD2 on 6 matching bases. Sequencing was done on a sample of peripheral blood. The CDR3 region is CATSDLAPRRRGCLRDTQYF. CDR3 bases: TGTGCCACCAGTGACCTAGCTCCCAGGAGGCGGGGATGCTTGAGGGATACGCAGTATTTT.